This TCR beta chain was found in a study of T-cell reconstitution after alpha-beta-depleted transplantation in children. Preparation of the TCRbeta library used unique molecular identifiers. TCRdb used MiXCR to reprocess the PCR reads, holding one entry per CDR3 protein. The repertoire holds approximately 510,000 distinct CDR3 sequences, with 15% to 20% as singletons. V was pared by 9 bases and J by 4 bases, with 10 bases of the junction left unmatched. CDR1 is SGHNT, CDR2 YYREEE, per germline (reference sequence). This CDR3 is 15 amino acids long. The V gene is TRBV5-4, the J gene TRBJ2-5, with TRBD2 matching 12 bases. The sequence was collected from a human donor who donated a stem cell graft to a child with acute lymphoblastic leukemia. The source was PBMCs from the stem cell graft donor, collected from the stem cell graft. The CDR3 DNA reads as TGTGCCACCGGGCCGGGACTAGCGGGCGGAGAGACCCAGTACTTC. This codes for CATGPGLAGGETQYF.